A single sample gave rise to the 10 T cell receptor beta chains below, sequenced in a study of blood T cell repertoires in COVID-19. Some clones are missing from TCRdb's copy, which holds only in-frame ones; the method was immunoSEQ multiplex PCR. Among around 360,000 clones, around 87% were seen once, and the ten largest hold around 2%. Material for sequencing was PBMCs or T cells enriched from blood (not recorded which). All receptors derive from a man aged 40-49 years in a cohort exposed to, infected with or recovered from COVID-19 (not recorded which).

The chain joins TRBV7-9 to TRBJ2-6; tentatively, D is TRBD2 (5 bases). CDR3 length equals 18 residues. Germline lookup yields CDR1 SEHNR and CDR2 FQNEAQ (reference sequence). V lost 0 bases to trimming and J lost 0 bases, with 12 bases between them. The CDR3 DNA follows: TGTGCCAGCAGCTTAGCCGGAAGAGGGCTCTCTGGGGCCAACGTCCTGACTTTC. Translating gives CASSLAGRGLSGANVLTF. Together with reference TRBV7-9 and TRBJ2-6, the CDR3 gives the full variable domain: DTGVSQNPRHKITKRGQNVTFRCDPISEHNRLYWYRQTLGQGPEFLTYFQNEAQLEKSRLLSDRFSAERPKGSFSTLEIQRTEQGDSAMYLCASSLAGRGLSGANVLTFGAGSRLTVL.

V gene TRBV2 combines with J gene TRBJ2-3, with 10 nucleotides matching TRBD2. Trimming removed 1 base from V and 5 bases from J; junction bases left unmatched: 3. Germline lookup yields CDR1 SNHLY and CDR2 FYNNEI. CDR3 size: 15 residues. The CDR3 region has the DNA TGTGCCAGCAGTGAAGTGGCTAGCGGGAGAGATACGCAGTATTTT. Protein: CASSEVASGRDTQYF.

The chain links TRBV7-2 to TRBJ2-5, with 12 bases lining up with TRBD2. With V trimmed by 5 bases and J by 5 bases, 12 bases remained unmatched. Germline V gene data show CDR1 as SGHTA and CDR2 as FQGNSA. The length of the CDR3 is 17 residues. The CDR3 sequence is CASSGQGLAGGPETQYF. The CDR3 DNA is TGTGCCAGCAGCGGGCAAGGGCTAGCGGGAGGGCCGGAGACCCAGTACTTC.

The rearrangement joins TRBV27 to TRBJ2-2, with 9 bases identical to TRBD1. J was trimmed by 5 bases and V by 5 bases; bases with no gene match: 6. Germline CDR1 is MNHEY and CDR2 is SMNVEV (reference sequence). The CDR3 is made up of 15 amino acids. CDR3: CASSTGTGRTGELFF. CDR3 bases: TGTGCCAGCAGTACCGGGACAGGGAGAACCGGGGAGCTGTTTTTT.

This sequence joins TRBV11-1 and TRBJ2-7, with a weak D call TRBD1 (7 bases). CDR1 and CDR2 (germline): SGHAT, FQDESV (reference sequence). With 5 bases removed from V and 5 bases from J, the gap between germline ends came to 13 bases. CDR3 length: 13 residues. The CDR3 region is CASSMDRTNEQYF. The DNA for the CDR3 is TGTGCCAGCAGCATGGACAGGACTAACGAGCAGTACTTC.

Note on this clone: One junction end disagrees with the germline gene, perhaps due to a read error. The same CDR3 is also encoded by other DNA sequences in this sample. The chain employs TRBV6-5 and TRBJ1-5; no clear D gene. The CDR3 consists of 13 residues. In germline, CDR1 is MNHEY, CDR2 SVGAGI. CDR3 DNA: TGTGCCAGCAGGAACAGTCCCAATCAGCCTCAGCATTTT. Translating gives CASRNSPNQPQHF.

V and J are TRBV29-1 and TRBJ2-7; 9 bases fit TRBD1. Germline CDR1 and CDR2: SQVTM and ANQGSEA. The trim removed 7 bases at V and 3 bases at J, leaving 7 bases unmatched. CDR3 length: 13 residues. The CDR3 here is CSASGTGRYEQYF. The CDR3 coding sequence is TGCAGCGCCTCCGGGACAGGGCGCTACGAGCAGTACTTC.

The chain couples TRBV2 to TRBJ2-1; perhaps TRBD1 as D (5 bases). The ends were cut back, 5 bases at V and 7 bases at J, with 12 bases in the middle. Germline lookup yields CDR1 SNHLY and CDR2 FYNNEI. The CDR3 runs 13 residues. In DNA form, the CDR3 reads TGTGCCAGCAGTTCGACCAGGGTTAATGAGCAGTTCTTC. Residues: CASSSTRVNEQFF.

The rearrangement uses TRBV12-2 and TRBJ2-1; no check of the table's D call, TRBD1, against the DNA was made. TRBV12-2 is reported as a pseudogene. The CDR3 length is 16 residues. In DNA, the CDR3 is TGTGCAAGTCGCTTAGAATCCTTCAGTTTCCCGTATGAGCAGTTCTTC. Protein: CASRLESFSFPYEQFF.

The CDR3: CASSLDTWGEKLFF. Written as DNA, the CDR3 is TGTGCCAGTAGCCTGGACACCTGGGGTGAAAAACTGTTTTTT. V is TRBV19 and J is TRBJ1-4, with D possibly matching TRBD1 (5 bases). Germline V CDR1 and CDR2: LNHDA, SQIVND (reference sequence). This CDR3 is built from 14 residues. V lost 6 bases to trimming and J lost 7 bases, with 15 bases between them.